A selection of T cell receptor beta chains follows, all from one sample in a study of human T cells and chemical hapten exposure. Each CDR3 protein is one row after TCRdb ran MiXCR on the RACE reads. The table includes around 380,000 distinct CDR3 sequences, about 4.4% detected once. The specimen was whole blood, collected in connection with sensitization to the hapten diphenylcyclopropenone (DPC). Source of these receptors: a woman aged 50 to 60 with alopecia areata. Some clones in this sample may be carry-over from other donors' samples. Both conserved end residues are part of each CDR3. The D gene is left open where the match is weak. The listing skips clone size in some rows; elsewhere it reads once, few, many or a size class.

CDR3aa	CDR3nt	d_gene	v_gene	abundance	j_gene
CAISSGSGGAADTQYF	TGTGCCATCAGTTCCGGGAGCGGGGGGGCCGCAGATACGCAGTATTTT	TRBD2	TRBV10-3	many	TRBJ2-3
CSVRGDYGYTF	TGCAGCGTTAGGGGGGACTATGGCTACACCTTC	-	TRBV29-1	-	TRBJ1-2
CASSLGQQPSEAFF	TGTGCCAGCAGTTTGGGACAGCAGCCAAGTGAAGCTTTCTTT	TRBD1	TRBV6-6	-	TRBJ1-1
CASSLAWRASSTDTQYF	TGTGCCAGCAGCTTAGCGTGGAGGGCTTCGAGCACAGATACGCAGTATTTT	-	TRBV7-2	many	TRBJ2-3
CASSPSASRGTDTQYF	TGTGCCAGCAGCCCTAGCGCCTCGAGGGGTACAGATACGCAGTATTTT	-	TRBV4-2	few	TRBJ2-3
CASSRDRATLDTQYF	TGTGCCAGCAGCCGGGACAGGGCAACATTGGATACGCAGTATTTT	TRBD1	TRBV2	few	TRBJ2-3
CASGLVLTVRDSSYEQYF	TGTGCTAGTGGTTTGGTACTTACCGTCCGGGACAGCTCCTACGAGCAGTACTTC	TRBD1	TRBV12-5	few	TRBJ2-7
CASSHRSTDTQYF	TGTGCCAGCAGCCACCGGTCCACAGATACGCAGTATTTT	-	TRBV3-1	many	TRBJ2-3
CASSPTGGIPNTIYF	TGTGCCAGCAGCCCTACAGGGGGTATTCCGAACACCATATATTTT	TRBD1	TRBV5-4	few	TRBJ1-3
CASSEALGQAADTQYF	TGTGCCAGCAGTGAAGCCTTGGGACAGGCCGCAGATACGCAGTATTTT	TRBD1	TRBV2	-	TRBJ2-3
CSVLTGLNTGELFF	TGCAGCGTTTTAACAGGGCTAAACACCGGGGAGCTGTTTTTT	-	TRBV29-1	-	TRBJ2-2
CASSVPDPAADWRHSGANVLTF	TGTGCCAGCAGCGTACCAGACCCGGCCGCGGACTGGCGCCACTCTGGGGCCAACGTCCTGACTTTC	-	TRBV9	many	TRBJ2-6
CASTGSAYEQYF	TGTGCCAGCACGGGCAGTGCCTACGAGCAGTACTTC	-	TRBV6-1	many	TRBJ2-7
CASSEYPRRDRGHSYEQYF	TGTGCCAGCAGTGAATACCCCCGCCGGGACAGGGGACACTCCTACGAGCAGTACTTC	TRBD1	TRBV25-1	few	TRBJ2-7
CASSQGSISNQPQHF	TGTGCCAGCAGCCAAGGGTCTATTAGCAATCAGCCCCAGCATTTT	-	TRBV3-1	many	TRBJ1-5
CASRGSGGTDTQYF	TGTGCCAGTCGTGGGTCAGGGGGCACAGATACGCAGTATTTT	-	TRBV6-5	many	TRBJ2-3
CASTRGGGQYF	TGTGCCAGCACCCGGGGGGGTGGGCAGTACTTC	TRBD2	TRBV28	many	TRBJ2-7
CSVEEVGLGGYTF	TGCAGCGTGGAGGAGGTGGGGCTAGGTGGCTACACCTTC	-	TRBV29-1	many	TRBJ1-2
CASSLARGSYNEQFF	TGTGCCAGCAGCCTTGCTAGGGGATCCTACAATGAGCAGTTCTTC	-	TRBV12-3/TRBV12-4	few	TRBJ2-1
CASSMGTGSNQPQHF	TGTGCCAGCAGTATGGGGACAGGGAGCAATCAGCCCCAGCATTTT	TRBD1	TRBV5-6	many	TRBJ1-5
CASSTQPLISSGTYNEQFF	TGTGCCAGCAGTACCCAGCCTCTAATCTCTAGCGGGACCTACAATGAGCAGTTCTTC	TRBD2	TRBV6-2/TRBV6-3	many	TRBJ2-1
CASSSRDKLTEAFF	TGTGCCAGCAGTTCGCGGGACAAACTCACTGAAGCTTTCTTT	-	TRBV12-3/TRBV12-4	-	TRBJ1-1
CASSLGTGEDSPLHF	TGTGCCAGCAGCTTAGGGACAGGGGAGGATTCACCCCTCCACTTT	TRBD1	TRBV7-6	few	TRBJ1-6
CASSPTTGFNSPLHF	TGTGCCAGCAGCCCAACGACAGGGTTCAATTCACCCCTCCACTTT	TRBD1	TRBV11-2	-	TRBJ1-6
CASSQGQGSQPQHF	TGTGCCAGCAGCCAGGGACAGGGTAGTCAGCCCCAGCATTTT	TRBD1	TRBV3-1	-	TRBJ1-5
CASLGPGTSGGAYNEQFF	TGTGCCAGCTTAGGCCCCGGGACTAGCGGGGGGGCCTACAATGAGCAGTTCTTC	TRBD2	TRBV7-9	-	TRBJ2-1
CASSLSLGYTF	TGTGCCAGCAGTTTAAGTCTGGGCTACACCTTC	-	TRBV12-3/TRBV12-4	-	TRBJ1-2
CASRSIHSTEAFF	TGTGCCAGCAGATCGATCCATAGCACTGAAGCTTTCTTT	-	TRBV6-1	-	TRBJ1-1
CASSTQGTGELFF	TGTGCCAGCAGCACTCAGGGCACCGGGGAGCTGTTTTTT	-	TRBV7-2	-	TRBJ2-2
CASSQRQSLAFF	TGTGCCAGCAGCCAGCGACAGAGTCTAGCTTTCTTT	-	TRBV7-9	many	TRBJ1-1
CASHGDSYEQYF	TGTGCCAGCCACGGGGACTCCTACGAGCAGTACTTC	-	TRBV16	few	TRBJ2-7
CAISDQGKTQYF	TGTGCCATCAGTGATCAGGGAAAGACCCAGTACTTC	-	TRBV10-3	-	TRBJ2-5
CATSDPLGVDTGELFF	TGTGCCACCAGCGACCCTTTGGGAGTTGACACCGGGGAGCTGTTTTTT	-	TRBV15	many	TRBJ2-2
CASSLYGEGDTEAFF	TGTGCCAGCAGTTTATACGGGGAGGGGGACACTGAAGCTTTCTTT	-	TRBV28	few	TRBJ1-1
CASNEQGVRTDTQYF	TGTGCCAGCAACGAACAGGGGGTCCGAACAGATACGCAGTATTTT	TRBD1	TRBV28	-	TRBJ2-3
CSASLHPGPSTEAFF	TGCAGTGCTTCACTCCACCCAGGCCCCAGCACTGAAGCTTTCTTT	-	TRBV20-1	many	TRBJ1-1
CASSYGTGKANEKLFF	TGTGCCAGCAGTTACGGGACAGGAAAGGCTAATGAAAAACTGTTTTTT	TRBD1	TRBV6-6	many	TRBJ1-4
CSVGPGLAGEGPYEQYF	TGCAGCGTTGGACCGGGACTAGCGGGAGAGGGGCCATACGAGCAGTACTTC	TRBD2	TRBV29-1	many	TRBJ2-7
CASSLEPGPISGNTIYF	TGTGCCAGCAGCTTAGAGCCGGGGCCTATCTCTGGAAACACCATATATTTT	-	TRBV11-2	many	TRBJ1-3
CASSRDRGLLAQHF	TGTGCCAGCAGTCGGGACAGGGGGCTGCTCGCCCAGCATTTT	TRBD1	TRBV6-2/TRBV6-3	-	TRBJ1-5
CASRGWDQPQHF	TGTGCCAGCAGGGGGTGGGATCAGCCCCAGCATTTT	-	TRBV28	many	TRBJ1-5
CSLSQGGDTQYF	TGCAGCCTATCCCAGGGCGGAGATACGCAGTATTTT	-	TRBV29-1	-	TRBJ2-3
CASSGGRTAQETQYF	TGCGCCAGCAGCGGTGGGCGGACAGCCCAAGAGACCCAGTACTTC	-	TRBV5-1	-	TRBJ2-5
CASSTSVSSYEQYF	TGTGCCAGCAGTACTAGCGTCTCCTCCTACGAGCAGTACTTC	TRBD2	TRBV13	-	TRBJ2-7
CASSLYGRGNNEQYF	TGCGCCAGCAGCTTGTATGGACGGGGCAATAACGAGCAGTACTTC	-	TRBV5-1	few	TRBJ2-7
CASGIAGVESYEQYF	TGTGCCAGTGGAATAGCGGGAGTGGAGTCCTACGAGCAGTACTTC	TRBD2	TRBV6-5	-	TRBJ2-7
CASSLTRTGNEQFF	TGTGCCAGCAGTTTGACTAGAACTGGGAATGAGCAGTTCTTC	-	TRBV2	many	TRBJ2-1
CASSYPFWTYGYTF	TGTGCCAGCAGTTACCCCTTTTGGACCTATGGCTACACCTTC	-	TRBV6-2/TRBV6-3	many	TRBJ1-2
CASSSGLEFNEQFF	TGTGCCAGCAGCTCGGGACTAGAGTTCAATGAGCAGTTCTTC	TRBD2	TRBV7-9	many	TRBJ2-1
CASSDGIPVNEKLFF	TGTGCCAGCAGTGATGGGATTCCCGTTAATGAAAAACTGTTTTTT	-	TRBV6-1	many	TRBJ1-4
CASSLSRGGWDEQFF	TGTGCCAGCAGCTTAAGCAGGGGTGGATGGGATGAGCAGTTCTTC	-	TRBV7-8	few	TRBJ2-1
CASVSPEYNEQFF	TGTGCCAGTGTTAGTCCGGAATACAATGAGCAGTTCTTC	-	TRBV19	-	TRBJ2-1
CASSSLAGEANTQYF	TGCGCCAGCAGCTCACTAGCGGGAGAAGCGAATACGCAGTATTTT	TRBD2	TRBV5-1	many	TRBJ2-3
CAISAGSSSPLHF	TGTGCCATCAGTGCCGGGTCCTCCTCACCCCTCCACTTT	-	TRBV10-3	-	TRBJ1-6
CSAALAGGPLEQYF	TGCAGTGCTGCCCTGGCAGGAGGGCCGTTGGAGCAGTACTTC	-	TRBV20-1	many	TRBJ2-7
CATSDSGGTYEQYF	TGTGCCACCAGTGATTCAGGGGGGACCTACGAGCAGTACTTC	-	TRBV24-1	few	TRBJ2-7
CASSLGGNSGANVLTF	TGTGCCAGCAGCTTGGGAGGTAACTCTGGGGCCAACGTCCTGACTTTC	-	TRBV5-4	many	TRBJ2-6
CATSGLANTGELFF	TGTGCCACCAGTGGACTAGCGAACACCGGGGAGCTGTTTTTT	-	TRBV24-1	-	TRBJ2-2
CASSLVRTSGGPNNEQFF	TGTGCCAGCAGTTTGGTCAGGACTAGCGGGGGGCCCAACAATGAGCAGTTCTTC	TRBD2	TRBV27	many	TRBJ2-1